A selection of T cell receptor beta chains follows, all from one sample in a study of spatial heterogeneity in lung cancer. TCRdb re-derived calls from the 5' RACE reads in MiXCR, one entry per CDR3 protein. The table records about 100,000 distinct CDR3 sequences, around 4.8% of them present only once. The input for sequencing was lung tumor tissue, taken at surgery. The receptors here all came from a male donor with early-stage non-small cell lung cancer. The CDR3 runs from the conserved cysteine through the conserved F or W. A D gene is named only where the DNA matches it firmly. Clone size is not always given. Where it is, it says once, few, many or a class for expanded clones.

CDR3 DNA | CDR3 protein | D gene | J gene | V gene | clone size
TGTGCCAGCTCACCCCAACCCCAAGAGACCCAGTACTTC | CASSPQPQETQYF | - | TRBJ2-5 | TRBV18 | few
TGTGCCAGCAGGGGAGGACACTCAACCCTAATTCCGCGGGAGCAGTACTTC | CASRGGHSTLIPREQYF | - | TRBJ2-7 | TRBV6-2/TRBV6-3 | many
TGCAGCGTTCTCCTACTAGCGGACGCCACAGATACGCAGTATTTT | CSVLLLADATDTQYF | TRBD2 | TRBJ2-3 | TRBV29-1 | many
TGCAGTGCTAGAAGTATAGCGGGAGGGGACTTCTCCTACGAGCAGTACTTC | CSARSIAGGDFSYEQYF | TRBD2 | TRBJ2-7 | TRBV20-1 | many
TGCAGTGCTAGAGACGACAATCTGCGTTACGAGCAGTACTTC | CSARDDNLRYEQYF | - | TRBJ2-7 | TRBV20-1 | many
TGTGCCAGCAGTGAGAGGGACACCCAGAATCAGCCCCAGCATTTT | CASSERDTQNQPQHF | - | TRBJ1-5 | TRBV2 | many
TGTGCCAGCAAGGGGGCCTGGTCCTACGAGCAGTACTTC | CASKGAWSYEQYF | TRBD1 | TRBJ2-7 | TRBV28 | many
TGTGCCAGCAGTAGCCGGGGCCTAAACACTGAAGCTTTCTTT | CASSSRGLNTEAFF | - | TRBJ1-1 | TRBV6-5 | -
TGCGCCAGCAGCAAGGACTCGGAAGAGACCCAGTACTTC | CASSKDSEETQYF | - | TRBJ2-5 | TRBV4-1 | many
TGTGCCAGCAGCTCGGCCCCCGGGACAGATACGCAGTATTTT | CASSSAPGTDTQYF | - | TRBJ2-3 | TRBV5-5 | many
TGTGCCAGCAGTTTCGGACTAGCGGGATCTGGGACAGATACGCAGTATTTT | CASSFGLAGSGTDTQYF | TRBD2 | TRBJ2-3 | TRBV28 | many
TGTGCCAGCAGCCCGGCTCCACGCAACACCATATATTTT | CASSPAPRNTIYF | - | TRBJ1-3 | TRBV5-5 | -
TGTGCCAGCAGCCAATTTGCTAGCGGGGTTCAAGAGACCCAGTACTTC | CASSQFASGVQETQYF | TRBD2 | TRBJ2-5 | TRBV14 | many
TGTGCCAGCACCGGAGTTCCCGGGGAGCTGTTTTTT | CASTGVPGELFF | - | TRBJ2-2 | TRBV7-9 | many
TGTGCCAGCAGCTTTGGATCGGGTGAGCAGTACTTC | CASSFGSGEQYF | - | TRBJ2-7 | TRBV7-9 | many
TGCGCCAGCAGCATATTCGGGGGAACAGATACGCAGTATTTT | CASSIFGGTDTQYF | - | TRBJ2-3 | TRBV4-1 | -
TGCAGCGTTGGGCTAGGGACCCAGTACTTC | CSVGLGTQYF | - | TRBJ2-5 | TRBV29-1 | -
TGTGCCAGCAGTCCGCCACTCTACAGGGATAATTCACCCCTCCACTTT | CASSPPLYRDNSPLHF | - | TRBJ1-6 | TRBV28 | many
TGTGCCAGCAGATTTACAGGGGATAACGGGGAGCTGTTTTTT | CASRFTGDNGELFF | TRBD1 | TRBJ2-2 | TRBV6-6 | many
TGTGCCAGCAGGACCCGCTACTACGAGCAGTACTTC | CASRTRYYEQYF | - | TRBJ2-7 | TRBV27 | many
TGTGCCAGCAGCCCGACAGTTAATGAAAAACTGTTTTTT | CASSPTVNEKLFF | - | TRBJ1-4 | TRBV28 | many
TGTGCCAGCCGGCTAGCGGGCGTTTTCGGTACGCAGTATTTT | CASRLAGVFGTQYF | TRBD2 | TRBJ2-3 | TRBV27 | -
TGTGCCAGCACTGTTGGACAAGGGGTAGTCGGGGAGCTGTTTTTT | CASTVGQGVVGELFF | - | TRBJ2-2 | TRBV12-3/TRBV12-4 | -
TGTGCCAGCAGTTCCTCAGGGAAGAAGGACGAGCAGTACTTC | CASSSSGKKDEQYF | - | TRBJ2-7 | TRBV28 | many
TGTGCCAGCAGTACAGCACCGTACCAAGAGACCCAGTACTTC | CASSTAPYQETQYF | - | TRBJ2-5 | TRBV6-2/TRBV6-3 | -
TGCAGTGCCCAAAGAGCGGGAGTCGACACCGGGGAGCTGTTTTTT | CSAQRAGVDTGELFF | TRBD2 | TRBJ2-2 | TRBV20-1 | many
TGTGCCAGCAGTCCAGCCCGACAGACAAGGGAGACCCAGTACTTC | CASSPARQTRETQYF | - | TRBJ2-5 | TRBV6-5 | many
TGTGCCAGCAGTTTACGGACAGGGGGTACGAATGAGCAGTTCTTC | CASSLRTGGTNEQFF | TRBD1 | TRBJ2-1 | TRBV12-3/TRBV12-4 | many
TGCAGCGTTGAAGATCCCAGAAAGGGACCAGCTTTCTTT | CSVEDPRKGPAFF | - | TRBJ1-1 | TRBV29-1 | many
TGTGCCAGCAGTTACCCCACTGAAGCTTTCTTT | CASSYPTEAFF | - | TRBJ1-1 | TRBV6-2/TRBV6-3 | many
TGTGCCAGCAGCTTTAAAGGAGCCTATGGCTACACCTTC | CASSFKGAYGYTF | - | TRBJ1-2 | TRBV5-4 | few
TGCAGTGCTAGAGATCCCCTCACAGATACGCAGTATTTT | CSARDPLTDTQYF | - | TRBJ2-3 | TRBV20-1 | many
TGCGCCAGCAGCCAAGATTCCGGGGCTAGCCGCTCCGGGGAGCTGTTTTTT | CASSQDSGASRSGELFF | - | TRBJ2-2 | TRBV4-1 | many
TGTGCCAGCAGCCCTTTAGGGGGTACTGAAGCTTTCTTT | CASSPLGGTEAFF | - | TRBJ1-1 | TRBV4-2 | many
TGTGCCAGCAGTATTGGATGGGGAAGGCAGCCCCAGCATTTT | CASSIGWGRQPQHF | - | TRBJ1-5 | TRBV27 | many
TGTGCCAGCAGCCGGGACGGTGGGGCCTACGAGCAGTACTTC | CASSRDGGAYEQYF | - | TRBJ2-7 | TRBV5-5 | many
TGTGCCAGCAGCTTGGGTCCTCTCCACGAGCAGTACTTC | CASSLGPLHEQYF | - | TRBJ2-7 | TRBV5-5 | many
TGCGCCAGCAGCTTGTGGACAGGGGCATGGGAGCAGTACTTC | CASSLWTGAWEQYF | TRBD1 | TRBJ2-7 | TRBV5-1 | many
TGCGCCAGCAGCTTGAACAGGGGGGAGGATGGCTACACCTTC | CASSLNRGEDGYTF | TRBD1 | TRBJ1-2 | TRBV5-1 | many
TGCGCCAGCAGCCCAAGTACTAGCGGAAGCACAGATACGCAGTATTTT | CASSPSTSGSTDTQYF | TRBD2 | TRBJ2-3 | TRBV5-1 | many
TGTGCCAGCAGCTCCCTTAGGGGGAAAGATACGCAGTATTTT | CASSSLRGKDTQYF | - | TRBJ2-3 | TRBV11-2 | many
TGCAGTGCTTATAGCGGGACAGACTCCACAGATACGCAGTATTTT | CSAYSGTDSTDTQYF | - | TRBJ2-3 | TRBV20-1 | -
TGTGCCAGCAGCTTTACGTGGGTATTAAGGGCGACACGGAAGCAATGGAATCAGCCCCAGCATTTT | CASSFTWVLRATRKQWNQPQHF | - | TRBJ1-5 | TRBV28 | many
TGTGCCAGCAGCGTAGGGGCAGGACATAATTCACCCCTCCACTTT | CASSVGAGHNSPLHF | - | TRBJ1-6 | TRBV9 | many
TGCGCCAGCAGCCTGACTAGTAGCGGGGCCAACGTCCTGACTTTC | CASSLTSSGANVLTF | - | TRBJ2-6 | TRBV5-1 | few
TGTGCCGGAAGAACCGGGGTAGGTCAGCCCCAGCATTTT | CAGRTGVGQPQHF | - | TRBJ1-5 | TRBV28 | many
TGCGCCAGCCGGGCTAGCTTGGAGACCCAGTACTTC | CASRASLETQYF | - | TRBJ2-5 | TRBV5-1 | -
TGTGCCAGCAGTTTTTTGATATCTAAAAACATTCAGTACTTC | CASSFLISKNIQYF | - | TRBJ2-4 | TRBV12-3/TRBV12-4 | many
TGCAGTGCTAGAGGTCAAACGGCCGGGCCTCTAAACGCCGACACTGAAGCTTTCTTT | CSARGQTAGPLNADTEAFF | - | TRBJ1-1 | TRBV20-1 | many
TGTGCCAGCAGTTCATTAGCGGGTTTCGCCTACGAGCAGTACTTC | CASSSLAGFAYEQYF | TRBD2 | TRBJ2-7 | TRBV28 | many
TGTGCCAGCAGTTCTTTACTAGCGGGTGTGACCAATGAGCAGTTCTTC | CASSSLLAGVTNEQFF | TRBD2 | TRBJ2-1 | TRBV28 | many
TGCAGTGCTAGCGGGTACGGAGGAAACACCATATATTTT | CSASGYGGNTIYF | - | TRBJ1-3 | TRBV20-1 | many
TGTGCCAGCACCAAATACTCTGGCACTGAAGCTTTCTTT | CASTKYSGTEAFF | - | TRBJ1-1 | TRBV2 | many
TGTGCCAGCAGTTTCCCGGAAGGGACTAGGCCCACAGATACGCAGTATTTT | CASSFPEGTRPTDTQYF | TRBD2 | TRBJ2-3 | TRBV28 | many
TGCAGCGCCGCCGGAGCGGGAGGGCCAGATACGCAGTATTTT | CSAAGAGGPDTQYF | TRBD2 | TRBJ2-3 | TRBV29-1 | few
TGTGCCAGCAGCAAAGATCCTCGTGAGACCCAGTACTTC | CASSKDPRETQYF | - | TRBJ2-5 | TRBV21-1 | many
TGTGCCAGCAGCTTAGATGACAGGGGAATGGTTGGCTACACCTTC | CASSLDDRGMVGYTF | TRBD1 | TRBJ1-2 | TRBV11-2 | many
TGTGCCATAGGGTCTGGGGCCAACGTCCTGACTTTC | CAIGSGANVLTF | - | TRBJ2-6 | TRBV12-3/TRBV12-4 | many